The clone carrying this TCR beta chain was picked up one time. V shed 7 bases and J shed 1 base, with 15 bases lying between them. Germline V lookup: CDR1 MNHNY, CDR2 SVGAGI (reference sequence). This CDR3 is 15 amino acids long. Sequencing used immunoSEQ multiplex PCR; TCRdb keeps in-frame clones, though not all of them. The repertoire consists of roughly 87,000 clones, with approximately 92% occurring once and the leading ten covering approximately 1.3%. This record belongs to a study of T cell changes during pregnancy in multiple sclerosis. Specimen: peripheral blood, collected in the third trimester of pregnancy. This sequence was found in a female donor in good health, enrolled as a control in a pregnancy study. The V call is TRBV6-6, the J call TRBJ2-3; no firm D call. The CDR3 reads CASNLRWAGTDTQYF. The DNA for the CDR3 is TGTGCCAGCAACTTACGTTGGGCCGGCACAGATACGCAGTATTTT.